Listed below are T cell receptor beta chains from one sample, sequenced in a study of identical twins. TCRdb redid the calling of the 5' RACE reads with MiXCR, one entry per CDR3 protein. Of some 1,700,000 distinct CDR3 sequences detected, roughly 35% appear once; the ten largest clones hold 0.25% to 0.3%. What was sequenced was cord blood. Receptor source: a newborn girl in good health. The CDR3 runs from the conserved cysteine through the conserved F or W. A D gene is named only where the DNA matches it firmly. The listing skips clone size in some rows; elsewhere it reads once, few, many or a size class.

v_call	clone_size	d_call	j_call	cdr3_aa	cdr3_nt
TRBV12-5	NA	TRBD2	TRBJ2-5	CASGTGLAKNEQYF	TGTGCTAGTGGGACCGGACTAGCAAAAAATGAGCAGTACTTC
TRBV12-3/TRBV12-4	few	NA	TRBJ2-6	CASSSGVGGANVLTF	TGTGCCAGCAGTTCGGGGGTTGGGGGGGCCAACGTCCTGACTTTC
TRBV28	few	NA	TRBJ1-5	CASSLTPNQPQHF	TGTGCCAGCAGTTTGACTCCGAATCAGCCCCAGCATTTT
TRBV3-1	NA	NA	TRBJ2-5	CASSQDSRLTQYF	TGTGCCAGCAGCCAAGATAGTCGACTGACCCAGTACTTC
TRBV20-1	NA	TRBD2	TRBJ2-3	CSARGLAEWADTQYF	TGCAGTGCTAGAGGACTAGCGGAATGGGCAGATACGCAGTATTTT
TRBV28	NA	NA	TRBJ1-6	CASRPPYNSPLHF	TGTGCCAGCAGACCCCCCTATAATTCACCCCTCCACTTT
TRBV3-1	many	NA	TRBJ2-7	CASSQALDSLYEQYF	TGTGCCAGCAGCCAAGCTCTGGACAGCCTCTACGAGCAGTACTTC
TRBV7-9	NA	TRBD1	TRBJ1-2	CASSPPGGQEEDYGYTF	TGTGCCAGCAGCCCCCCCGGAGGACAGGAGGAGGACTATGGCTACACCTTC
TRBV20-1	NA	TRBD2	TRBJ2-1	CSARMFSGSSYNEQFF	TGCAGTGCTAGAATGTTCAGCGGGAGCTCCTACAATGAGCAGTTCTTC
TRBV24-1	few	NA	TRBJ2-3	CATSGDLTRYTQYF	TGTGCCACCAGTGGGGACCTGACTAGATATACGCAGTATTTT
TRBV12-3/TRBV12-4	NA	NA	TRBJ1-2	CASSLRGAWGYTF	TGTGCCAGCAGTTTGAGGGGGGCCTGGGGCTACACCTTC
TRBV11-2	few	TRBD2	TRBJ2-5	CASSFYLAGGLETQYF	TGTGCCAGCAGCTTTTACCTAGCGGGGGGGCTCGAGACCCAGTACTTC
TRBV20-1	NA	NA	TRBJ2-1	CSAPLSYEQFF	TGCAGTGCGCCTCTATCGTATGAGCAGTTCTTC
TRBV7-2	NA	NA	TRBJ2-1	CARSTERTNEQFF	TGTGCCCGCAGCACCGAGCGGACGAATGAGCAGTTCTTC
TRBV4-1	NA	TRBD2	TRBJ2-7	CASSQGLAGARSYNEQYF	TGCGCCAGCAGCCAAGGACTAGCGGGAGCCCGCTCCTACAATGAGCAGTACTTC
TRBV2	NA	NA	TRBJ1-5	CASSETPGGGQPQHF	TGTGCCAGCAGTGAAACCCCAGGTGGCGGTCAGCCCCAGCATTTT
TRBV7-9	few	TRBD1	TRBJ2-7	CASSLALGQAHEQYF	TGTGCCAGCAGCTTAGCGTTGGGACAGGCCCACGAGCAGTACTTC
TRBV6-6	NA	NA	TRBJ2-5	CASSYGQGLQETQYF	TGTGCCAGCAGTTACGGGCAGGGCCTCCAAGAGACCCAGTACTTC
TRBV6-1	few	NA	TRBJ2-7	CASSAVYGTYEQYF	TGTGCCAGCAGCGCGGTCTACGGAACCTACGAGCAGTACTTC
TRBV4-1	few	NA	TRBJ1-5	CASSQKVSNQPQHF	TGCGCCAGCAGCCAAAAGGTTAGCAATCAGCCCCAGCATTTT
TRBV19	few	TRBD2	TRBJ2-7	CASSMGRGPSYEQYF	TGTGCCAGTAGTATGGGGAGGGGCCCCTCCTACGAGCAGTACTTC
TRBV7-2	few	NA	TRBJ1-1	CASSPTRALNTEAFF	TGTGCCAGCAGCCCGACCCGGGCCTTGAACACTGAAGCTTTCTTT
TRBV18	NA	TRBD1	TRBJ1-5	CASSPTGMGISNQPQHF	TGTGCCAGCTCACCGACAGGGATGGGGATTAGCAATCAGCCCCAGCATTTT
TRBV28	many	TRBD1	TRBJ2-1	CASSLLRGQNRYNEQFF	TGTGCCAGCAGTTTATTGAGGGGACAGAACCGCTACAATGAGCAGTTCTTC
TRBV19	NA	NA	TRBJ1-2	CASRNEANYGYTF	TGTGCCAGTAGGAACGAGGCTAACTATGGCTACACCTTC
TRBV5-6	NA	TRBD1	TRBJ2-2	CASSLADRTNTGELFF	TGTGCCAGCAGCTTGGCGGACAGGACGAACACCGGGGAGCTGTTTTTT
TRBV14	NA	TRBD2	TRBJ2-7	CASSQEGRTSGDGYEQYF	TGTGCCAGCAGCCAAGAAGGCCGGACTAGCGGGGATGGGTACGAGCAGTACTTC
TRBV6-5	few	NA	TRBJ2-1	CASSYSIWVAATSYNEQFF	TGTGCCAGCAGTTACTCGATTTGGGTAGCGGCCACTTCCTACAATGAGCAGTTCTTC
TRBV5-1	NA	TRBD2	TRBJ2-7	CASSWDGSGGYEQYF	TGCGCCAGCAGCTGGGATGGTAGCGGGGGCTACGAGCAGTACTTC
TRBV3-1	few	TRBD1	TRBJ2-7	CASSQDRLRQGYEQYF	TGTGCCAGCAGCCAAGATCGCCTACGACAGGGCTACGAGCAGTACTTC
TRBV10-3	NA	TRBD2	TRBJ2-7	CAIQGSGSSYNEQYF	TGTGCCATCCAGGGGAGCGGGAGCTCCTACAATGAGCAGTACTTC
TRBV5-6	few	NA	TRBJ1-4	CASAPRDNNEKLFF	TGTGCCAGCGCCCCCCGGGACAATAATGAAAAACTGTTTTTT
TRBV29-1	NA	TRBD2	TRBJ2-3	CSVDFAGGDPDTQYF	TGCAGCGTTGATTTTGCGGGGGGCGACCCAGATACGCAGTATTTT
TRBV2	few	NA	TRBJ2-3	CASSEVDTQYF	TGTGCCAGCAGTGAAGTGGATACGCAGTATTTT
TRBV7-2	many	NA	TRBJ2-1	CASSLESGGLYNEQFF	TGTGCCAGCAGCTTAGAGTCCGGGGGCCTTTACAATGAGCAGTTCTTC
TRBV7-2	few	NA	TRBJ1-4	CASSPGSMGEKLFF	TGTGCCAGCAGCCCAGGCTCCATGGGTGAAAAACTGTTTTTT
TRBV15	NA	NA	TRBJ1-4	CATSQGVEEKLFF	TGTGCCACCAGCCAGGGAGTCGAGGAAAAACTGTTTTTT
TRBV5-1	NA	NA	TRBJ2-3	CASSLATTGTDTQYF	TGCGCCAGCAGCTTGGCCACTACAGGGACAGATACGCAGTATTTT
TRBV28	NA	NA	TRBJ1-5	CASRYSISASNQPQHF	TGTGCCAGCAGGTACTCAATCTCCGCGAGCAATCAGCCCCAGCATTTT
TRBV11-2	few	NA	TRBJ2-3	CASTPVRLAHTDTQYF	TGTGCCAGCACCCCCGTTCGTCTAGCGCACACAGATACGCAGTATTTT
TRBV5-6	few	NA	TRBJ2-4	CASRRTGRKNIQYF	TGTGCCAGCAGACGAACGGGACGGAAAAACATTCAGTACTTC
TRBV5-1	NA	NA	TRBJ1-1	CASSFVLSTEAFF	TGCGCCAGCAGCTTTGTCTTGAGCACTGAAGCTTTCTTT
TRBV14	NA	NA	TRBJ1-6	CASSPGTSNSPLHF	TGTGCCAGCAGCCCAGGGACAAGTAATTCACCCCTCCACTTT
TRBV6-5	NA	NA	TRBJ2-7	CASSYSIAVSYEQYF	TGTGCCAGCAGTTACTCGATCGCGGTCTCCTACGAGCAGTACTTC
TRBV20-1	few	NA	TRBJ2-3	CSRGLSADTQYF	TGCAGCAGGGGACTTAGCGCAGATACGCAGTATTTT
TRBV21-1	NA	NA	TRBJ1-1	CASSTWDRVADTEAFF	TGTGCCAGCAGCACTTGGGACAGGGTTGCGGACACTGAAGCTTTCTTT
TRBV25-1	NA	NA	TRBJ2-3	CASSESQGSTDTQYF	TGTGCCAGCAGTGAGAGTCAGGGCAGCACAGATACGCAGTATTTT
TRBV20-1	few	NA	TRBJ2-7	CSAREPPRPGSYEQYF	TGCAGTGCTAGAGAACCCCCCCGGCCGGGCTCCTACGAGCAGTACTTC
TRBV7-2	NA	TRBD2	TRBJ2-3	CASSLHGRATDTQYF	TGTGCCAGCAGCTTACACGGGAGGGCTACAGATACGCAGTATTTT
TRBV2	NA	NA	TRBJ1-5	CASSEQALSNQPQHF	TGTGCCAGCAGTGAACAGGCGCTTAGCAATCAGCCCCAGCATTTT
TRBV28	few	NA	TRBJ1-4	CASSLGQPEKLFF	TGTGCCAGCAGTTTAGGTCAGCCTGAAAAACTGTTTTTT
TRBV7-7	few	TRBD2	TRBJ2-1	CASSSVAGVSYNEQFF	TGTGCCAGCAGCTCCGTAGCGGGGGTCTCCTACAATGAGCAGTTCTTC
TRBV20-1	NA	TRBD2	TRBJ2-7	CSASDIGLAGTGYEQYF	TGCAGTGCTAGCGACATCGGACTAGCGGGGACGGGGTACGAGCAGTACTTC
TRBV4-2	many	NA	TRBJ2-7	CASSQEGVYEQYF	TGTGCCAGCAGCCAAGAAGGGGTCTACGAGCAGTACTTC
TRBV6-6	few	NA	TRBJ2-1	CASRGEVYNEQFF	TGTGCCAGCAGGGGGGAGGTTTACAATGAGCAGTTCTTC
TRBV20-1	once	TRBD1	TRBJ2-4	CSARTGAGEIAKNIQYF	TGCAGTGCTAGGACAGGGGCAGGGGAAATAGCCAAAAACATTCAGTACTTC
TRBV20-1	NA	NA	TRBJ2-7	CSATLGSYEQYF	TGCAGTGCTACTTTAGGGTCCTACGAGCAGTACTTC
TRBV4-2	few	TRBD1	TRBJ2-3	CASSQDNRGHAGDTQYF	TGTGCCAGCAGCCAAGATAACAGGGGGCACGCTGGGGATACGCAGTATTTT
TRBV3-1	NA	TRBD2	TRBJ2-1	CASSQVASGMHEQFF	TGTGCCAGCAGCCAAGTGGCTAGCGGGATGCATGAGCAGTTCTTC